This T cell receptor (beta chain) stems from a study of T-cell memory formation after mild COVID-19. Study background: Largely donor-specific TCR clusters were found.

Study-wide points: Clones that contracted clustered mainly in CM and EM if CD4+ and in EMRA if CD8+. Day 15 to 85 contracting clones showed balanced CD4/CD8; day 15 to 37 expanders favored CD4+. Pre-infection memory carried some responding clones, suggesting that cross-reactive memory joined.

A single record per CDR3 protein comes from TCRdb applying MiXCR to the 5' RACE reads. The sample consists of hundreds of thousands of distinct CDR3 sequences, less than 25% of them appearing once. This clonotype was counted at least ten times. The target antigen is unknown. The CDR3 totals 17 residues. Trimming took 4 bases from V and 0 from J, leaving 17 bases between them. Germline CDR1 SGHRS, CDR2 YFSETQ. The clonotype comes from an adult woman who had mild COVID-19 (a few samples of this study predate the infection). Cell type and time point are not known. The sample taken for sequencing was PBMCs or a T cell subset sorted from them (not recorded which). The rearrangement links TRBV5-1 to TRBJ2-1; weak D call: TRBD1 (6 bases). The CDR3 coding sequence is TGCGCCAGCAGCCGATTAACAGGGTTTAGCTCCTACAATGAGCAGTTCTTC. As protein: CASSRLTGFSSYNEQFF. The full variable domain, rest sourced from reference TRBV5-1 and TRBJ2-1, is KAGVTQTPRYLIKTRGQQVTLSCSPISGHRSVSWYQQTPGQGLQFLFEYFSETQRNKGNFPGRFSGRQFSNSRSEMNVSTLELGDSALYLCASSRLTGFSSYNEQFFGPGTRLTVL.